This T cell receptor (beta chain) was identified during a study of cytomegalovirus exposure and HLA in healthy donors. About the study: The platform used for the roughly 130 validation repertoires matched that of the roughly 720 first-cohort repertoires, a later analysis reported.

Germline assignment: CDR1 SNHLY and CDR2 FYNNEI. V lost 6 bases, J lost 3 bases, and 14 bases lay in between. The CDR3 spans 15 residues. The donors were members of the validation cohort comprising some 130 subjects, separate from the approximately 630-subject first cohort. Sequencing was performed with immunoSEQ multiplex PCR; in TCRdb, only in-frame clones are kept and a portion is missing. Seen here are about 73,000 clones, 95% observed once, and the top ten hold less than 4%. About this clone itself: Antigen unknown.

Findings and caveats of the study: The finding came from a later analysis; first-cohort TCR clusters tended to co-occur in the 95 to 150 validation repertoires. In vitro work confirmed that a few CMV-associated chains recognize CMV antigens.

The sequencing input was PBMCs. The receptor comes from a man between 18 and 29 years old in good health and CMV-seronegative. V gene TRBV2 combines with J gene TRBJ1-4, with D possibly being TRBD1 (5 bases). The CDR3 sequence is CASRPQGFPNEKLFF. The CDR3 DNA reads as TGTGCCAGCAGACCTCAGGGTTTCCCTAATGAAAAACTGTTTTTT.